Below, one T cell receptor (beta chain) is given with its context. These data originate in a study of T cell changes during pregnancy in multiple sclerosis. Generated by immunoSEQ multiplex PCR, the TCRdb table keeps only in-frame clones and is missing some. Here the sample spans roughly 64,000 clones, less than 95% being singletons. J gave up 3 bases and V 1 base, and 5 bases lay outside the gene matches. Germline loops: CDR1 SGHAT, CDR2 FQNNGV. This CDR3 is 15 amino acids long. The rearrangement uses TRBV11-2 and TRBJ2-7; 8 positions match TRBD2. The TCR sequence derives from a female donor in good health, enrolled as a control in a pregnancy study. Sequences were derived from peripheral blood, sampled in the third trimester of pregnancy. CDR3 nucleotides: TGTGCCAGCAGCTTAGGGGCCAGCGGGGGCTACGAGCAGTACTTC. Amino acids: CASSLGASGGYEQYF.